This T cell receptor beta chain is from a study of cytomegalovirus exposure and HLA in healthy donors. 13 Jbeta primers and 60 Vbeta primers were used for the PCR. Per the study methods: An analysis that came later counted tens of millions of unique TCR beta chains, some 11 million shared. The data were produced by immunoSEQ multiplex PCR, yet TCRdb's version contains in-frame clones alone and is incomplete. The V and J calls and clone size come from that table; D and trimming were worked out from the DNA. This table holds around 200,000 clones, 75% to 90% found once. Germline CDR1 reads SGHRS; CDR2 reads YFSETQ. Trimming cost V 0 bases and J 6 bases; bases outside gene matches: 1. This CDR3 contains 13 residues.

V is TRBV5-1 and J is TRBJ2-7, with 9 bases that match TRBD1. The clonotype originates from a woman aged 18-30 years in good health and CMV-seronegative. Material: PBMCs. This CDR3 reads CASSLGDRAEQYF. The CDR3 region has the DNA TGCGCCAGCAGCTTGGGGGACAGGGCCGAGCAGTACTTC. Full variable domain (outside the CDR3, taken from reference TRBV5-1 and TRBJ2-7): KAGVTQTPRYLIKTRGQQVTLSCSPISGHRSVSWYQQTPGQGLQFLFEYFSETQRNKGNFPGRFSGRQFSNSRSEMNVSTLELGDSALYLCASSLGDRAEQYFGPGTRLTVT.